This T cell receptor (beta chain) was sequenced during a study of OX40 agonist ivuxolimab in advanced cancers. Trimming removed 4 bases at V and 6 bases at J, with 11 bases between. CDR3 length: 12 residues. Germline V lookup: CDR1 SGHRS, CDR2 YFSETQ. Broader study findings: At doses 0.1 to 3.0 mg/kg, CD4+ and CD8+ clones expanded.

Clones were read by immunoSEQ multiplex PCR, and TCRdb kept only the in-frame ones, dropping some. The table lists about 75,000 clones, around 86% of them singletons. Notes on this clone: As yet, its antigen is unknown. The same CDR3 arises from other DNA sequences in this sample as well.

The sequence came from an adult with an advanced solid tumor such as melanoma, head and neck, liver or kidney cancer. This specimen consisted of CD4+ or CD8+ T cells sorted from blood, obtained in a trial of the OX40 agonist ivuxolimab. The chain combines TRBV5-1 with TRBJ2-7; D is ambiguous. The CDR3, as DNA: TGCGCCAGCAGCCTGGCCCTTACCGAGCAGTACTTC. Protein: CASSLALTEQYF. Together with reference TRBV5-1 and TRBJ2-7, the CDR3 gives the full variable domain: KAGVTQTPRYLIKTRGQQVTLSCSPISGHRSVSWYQQTPGQGLQFLFEYFSETQRNKGNFPGRFSGRQFSNSRSEMNVSTLELGDSALYLCASSLALTEQYFGPGTRLTVT.